The table lists the clone carrying this T cell receptor beta chain with a few counts. Its target is not known. This sample is part of a study of T cells in Graves' hyperthyroidism and ophthalmopathy. Overall study results and limits: Most clonotypes expanded in the thyroid (above 0.001) were also present in blood.

TCR beta CDR3 sequences were amplified from RNA transcripts. The TCR CDR3 was amplified in a first-round RT-PCR using the HTBI primer set. A single record per CDR3 protein comes from TCRdb applying MiXCR to the multiplex PCR reads. Among a few hundred thousand distinct CDR3 sequences, under 20% were seen once, and the ten largest hold about 4%. Sequenced input: blood. The sequence was obtained from a woman between 18 and 29 years old with Graves' hyperthyroidism.

The CDR3 here is CASSPGASQETQYF. In DNA, the CDR3 is TGTGCCAGCAGTCCAGGGGCTAGCCAAGAGACCCAGTACTTC. The V call is TRBV6-1, the J call TRBJ2-5; perhaps TRBD1 as D (6 bases). Germline V gives CDR1 MNHNS, CDR2 SASEGT. The CDR3 has 14 residues. Trimming left V 5 bases short and J 1 base short, with 11 bases between.